A single sample is the source of the 3 T cell receptor beta chains below, sequenced in a study of shared clonotypes between healthy human individuals. Sequencing was performed with immunoSEQ multiplex PCR; in TCRdb, only in-frame clones are kept and a portion is missing. The sample contains some 2,000,000 clones, about 94% of which appear only once. Positive CCR7 selection of CD45RO-negative cells yielded the naive CD8 cells, and terminally differentiated effector memory CD45RA+ cells were excluded. The sequencing input was naive CD8+ T cells sorted from blood. These receptors were obtained from a man between 18 and 29 years old in good health.

This sequence joins TRBV12-5 and TRBJ2-3, with a weak D call TRBD1 (6 bases). V gave up 6 bases and J gave up 1 base, with 14 bases separating them. The germline CDR1 and CDR2 sequences are LGHNT and FRNRAP. The CDR3 is made up of 15 amino acids. This chain's CDR3 is CASGFGQLRTDTQYF. CDR3 DNA: TGTGCTAGTGGATTCGGACAGCTCCGCACAGATACGCAGTATTTT.

This rearrangement joins TRBV5-8 to TRBJ1-2, with unresolved D. The germline V and J ends were trimmed by 4 bases and 5 bases, with 15 bases remaining between them. CDR3 length: 14 residues. CDR1 and CDR2 (germline): SGHTS, YDEGEE. CDR3 sequence reads: CASSLSGGIYGYTF. The CDR3 DNA reads TGTGCCAGCAGCCTCAGTGGAGGAATATATGGCTACACCTTC.

As concerns this clone: Other DNA sequences in the same sample also yield this CDR3. V is TRBV9 and J is TRBJ2-1, with D unclear. The germline CDR1 and CDR2 sequences are SGDLS and YYNGEE. Deletions cut 4 bases from V and 0 bases from J, with 5 bases between. This CDR3 is 13 amino acids long. The CDR3: CASSPDSYNEQFF. In DNA form, the CDR3 reads TGTGCCAGCAGCCCCGACTCCTACAATGAGCAGTTCTTC.